This T cell receptor beta chain was retrieved from a study of blood T cell repertoires in COVID-19. Looking at the study overall: There were acute and convalescent COVID-19 samples, and they came from the United States, Italy and Spain. PBMCs, B-cell-depleted T cells, or T cells provided the cDNA or gDNA that made up the material.

V lost 5 bases and J lost 5; bases outside the gene matches: 4. Germline CDR1 SNHLY, CDR2 FYNNEI. The CDR3 is made up of 14 amino acids. Original data processing: Counts of nucleated cells, estimated from reference gene primer amplification, were obtained. Libraries were prepared by immunoSEQ multiplex PCR; TCRdb keeps only in-frame clonotypes and omits some of them. V, J and clone size reflect that table, while D and trimming were determined from the DNA. Of some 150,000 clones in the sample, approximately 80% were seen once. Participant-reported clinical history was the basis for cohort assignment. This receptor was taken from a woman aged 18 to 35 who had been exposed to COVID-19. The chain has TRBV2 and TRBJ1-2; TRBD1 matches 11 bases. Sequencing was performed on PBMCs or T cells enriched from blood (not recorded which). CDR3 region: CASSQDRGRYGYTF. The CDR3 DNA is TGTGCCAGCAGTCAGGACAGGGGGCGTTATGGCTACACCTTC.